Shown below are 10 T cell receptor beta chains from a single sample sequenced in a study of blood T cell repertoires in COVID-19. Assay used: immunoSEQ multiplex PCR; TCRdb lists only in-frame clones, some missing. The sample shows hundreds of thousands of clones, roughly four fifths of them seen only once. The sample was peripheral blood. These receptors were collected from a woman aged 45 to 65 with acute or convalescent COVID-19.

This chain connects TRBV6-5 to TRBJ1-5, with 7 bases aligning to TRBD1. V trimming: 7 bases; J trimming: 7 bases; junction bases outside the gene matches: 13. The CDR3 has 15 amino acids. CDR1 and CDR2 from the germline V gene are MNHEY and SVGAGI. The CDR3 nucleotides read TGTGCCAGCACCCCCGCACAGGGGAGGTTCCAGCCCCAGCATTTT. Amino acid sequence: CASTPAQGRFQPQHF.

The chain uses TRBV27 and TRBJ2-3; 8 nucleotides line up with TRBD1. The CDR3 totals 14 residues. Germline V gene data show CDR1 as MNHEY and CDR2 as SMNVEV (reference sequence). The V gene end was trimmed by 11 bases and the J gene end by 4 bases; junction bases not matched to a gene: 11. CDR3 residues: CACSDRGPSDTQYF. The CDR3 region has the DNA TGTGCCTGCTCAGACAGGGGACCATCAGATACGCAGTATTTT.

The gene calls are TRBV6-5 and TRBJ1-1, with TRBD1 matching 7 bases. V trimming: 5 bases; J trimming: 1 base; junction bases outside the gene matches: 7. CDR1 is MNHEY and CDR2 is SVGAGI in the germline V gene. The CDR3 runs to 15 residues. The CDR3 sequence is CASSPWTGPNTEAFF. CDR3 DNA sequence: TGTGCCAGCAGTCCCTGGACAGGCCCGAACACTGAAGCTTTCTTT.

This clone was seen just once. The chain recombines TRBV4-3 with TRBJ2-3, with 10 bases lining up with TRBD2. Germline assignment: CDR1 LGHNA and CDR2 YSLEER. The CDR3 is made up of 18 amino acids. V lost 0 bases to trimming and J lost 4 bases; unmatched junction nucleotides: 10. CDR3 nucleotides: TGCGCCAGCAGCCAAGATCCGTCCCCTAGCGGGGGTGCAGATACGCAGTATTTT. This translates into CASSQDPSPSGGADTQYF.

A remark on this clone: The identical CDR3 is also encoded by other nucleotide sequences in the sample. The J gene is TRBJ1-5, the V gene TRBV6-5; 7 nucleotides agree with TRBD1. This CDR3 is built from 13 residues. Germline V lookup: CDR1 MNHEY, CDR2 SVGAGI. V shed 6 bases, J shed 4 bases, and the junction held 3 bases outside the gene matches. Written as DNA, the CDR3 is TGTGCCAGCAGAACAGGGGTAAATCAGCCCCAGCATTTT. It specifies CASRTGVNQPQHF.

V is TRBV10-2 and J is TRBJ2-3, with D perhaps TRBD2 (6 bases). Germline lookup yields CDR1 WSHSY and CDR2 SAAADI. V was cut by 2 bases and J by 3 bases, with 12 bases left in between. This CDR3 is built from 15 residues. The CDR3 DNA reads as TGCGCCAGCAGTGAGGGAGGGCCCAGAACAGATACGCAGTATTTT. It translates to CASSEGGPRTDTQYF.

This chain joins TRBV6-5 and TRBJ1-2; D gene ambiguous. The CDR3 consists of 13 residues. Germline V gene lookup returns CDR1 MNHEY and CDR2 SVGAGI. Trimming cost V 5 bases and J 7 bases, with 14 bases left between them. CDR3 sequence: CASSPQGLGGYTF. The CDR3, as DNA: TGTGCCAGCAGTCCCCAAGGACTGGGTGGCTACACCTTC.

The rearrangement joins TRBV3-1 (or the pseudogene TRBV3-2) to TRBJ2-5; D possibly corresponds to TRBD1 (6 bases). Deletions cut 2 bases from V and 3 bases from J, with 10 bases between. The germline CDR1 and CDR2 sequences are LGHDT and YNNKEL (reference sequence). The CDR3 runs to 14 residues. The CDR3 sequence is CASSQQYREETQYF. In DNA, the CDR3 is TGTGCCAGCAGCCAACAATACAGGGAAGAGACCCAGTACTTC.

This chain links TRBV14 with TRBJ2-2; 10 nucleotides align to TRBD2. V shed 0 bases and J 4 bases; nucleotides not matched to a gene: 11. The length of the CDR3 is 19 residues. The germline V gene encodes CDR1 SGHDN and CDR2 FVKESK. The CDR3 is CASSQDALAGAPGTGELFF. The CDR3 DNA follows: TGTGCCAGCAGCCAAGATGCGCTAGCGGGGGCCCCGGGCACCGGGGAGCTGTTTTTT.

Only one count was recorded for this clone. The V and J genes are TRBV6-5 and TRBJ2-7; D possibly corresponds to TRBD2 (6 bases). Deletions cut 6 bases from V and 3 bases from J, with 12 bases between. Germline CDR1 is MNHEY and CDR2 is SVGAGI. This CDR3 is built from 13 residues. The CDR3 DNA is TGTGCCAGCAGCCACCGGGGGTTCTACGAGCAGTACTTC. It is translated as CASSHRGFYEQYF.